Each of the 10 T cell receptor beta chains below was sequenced from the same sample in a study of T cell responses to AZD1222 COVID-19 vaccine (TCRdb year 2021). Explained via the paper, the time point label denotes: about 28 days (+/-7) after the second vaccine dose. Library prep was done by the immunoSEQ multiplex PCR assay. TCRdb stores this immuneACCESS table with in-frame sequences only. Part of the clones is absent; in the studies checked, under half of the shortfall reflects unresolved V genes, and no reason is known for the rest. The sample table records some 280,000 clones; almost 95% of these occur just once. The ten largest make up about 0.5% of the sample. The sample was peripheral blood, taken 28 days after the second AZD1222 dose. The source is an adult who received the AZD1222 COVID-19 vaccine.

This chain joins TRBV29-1 and TRBJ2-3, with D unclear. The germline V gene has CDR1 SQVTM and CDR2 ANQGSEA. The ends were cut back, 3 bases at V and 1 base at J, with 11 bases in the middle. The CDR3 has 14 amino acids. CDR3: CSVDQRWGTDTQYF. Here the CDR3 DNA reads TGCAGCGTTGACCAGCGCTGGGGCACAGATACGCAGTATTTT.

The chain uses TRBV5-1 and TRBJ2-1; perhaps TRBD2 as D (6 bases). The length of the CDR3 is 16 residues. The germline V gene has CDR1 SGHRS and CDR2 YFSETQ. V shed 0 bases and J shed 1 base, with 11 bases lying between them. The CDR3 protein is CASSLGWGVSYNEQFF. CDR3 in DNA: TGCGCCAGCAGCTTGGGCTGGGGGGTATCCTACAATGAGCAGTTCTTC.

This chain connects TRBV4-3 to TRBJ2-7; 11 positions agree with TRBD2. Germline V gene lookup returns CDR1 LGHNA and CDR2 YSLEER. Germline trimming cut 0 bases from V and 3 bases from J; bases unmatched to any gene: 7. The CDR3 sequence is 17 residues long. The CDR3 DNA is TGCGCCAGCAGCCAAGACCCCACCGGGACTAGCGGCTACGAGCAGTACTTC. Its protein product is CASSQDPTGTSGYEQYF.

J is TRBJ1-5 and V is TRBV6-5; D gene ambiguous. The V end lost 2 bases, the J end lost 0 bases, and 5 bases lay between the germline ends. Germline CDR1 is MNHEY and CDR2 is SVGAGI. This CDR3 region has 14 residues. For the CDR3, the DNA is TGTGCCAGCAGTTACGAGTATAGCAATCAGCCCCAGCATTTT. It yields the protein CASSYEYSNQPQHF.

This chain uses TRBV5-6 with TRBJ2-7; TRBD1 matches 7 bases. The trim removed 2 bases at V and 4 bases at J, leaving 9 bases unmatched. The germline gives CDR1 SGHDT, CDR2 YYEEEE. The CDR3 covers 15 residues. The CDR3: CASSFSDRHPYEQYF. The CDR3 coding sequence is TGTGCCAGCAGCTTCTCGGACAGGCACCCATACGAGCAGTACTTC.

This rearrangement joins TRBV25-1 to TRBJ2-1; 9 nucleotides match TRBD2. The CDR3 runs 14 residues. V was clipped by 6 bases and J by 8 bases; unmatched bases: 8. CDR1 and CDR2 (germline): MGHDK, SYGVNS. The CDR3 bases are TGTGCCAGCAGGGGAAGCGGGGGGAGAGATGAGCAGTTCTTC. Amino acid sequence: CASRGSGGRDEQFF.

The V and J genes are TRBV29-1 and TRBJ2-3; 13 bases line up with TRBD2. Per the germline V gene, CDR1 is SQVTM and CDR2 is ANQGSEA. The V and J ends lost 4 bases and 3 bases, in that order; junction bases with no gene match: 4. The CDR3 spans 15 residues. The CDR3 DNA sequence: TGCAGCGTTGCCGGGACTAGCGGGATAACAGATACGCAGTATTTT. Translation gives CSVAGTSGITDTQYF.

J is TRBJ2-4 and V is TRBV24-1, with 7 bases aligning to TRBD2. The CDR3 length is 15 residues. Trimming cost V 4 bases and J 4 bases; bases outside gene matches: 6. CDR1 KGHDR and CDR2 SFDVKD come from the germline V gene. The CDR3 protein is CATSEGGTAKNIQYF. The CDR3 DNA sequence: TGTGCCACCAGTGAGGGGGGGACGGCAAAAAACATTCAGTACTTC.

V and J are TRBV5-1 and TRBJ2-2; no reliable D call. The CDR3 has 13 amino acids. Germline lookup yields CDR1 SGHRS and CDR2 YFSETQ. V was cut by 1 base and J by 7 bases, with 8 bases left in between. The CDR3 sequence: CASSLKGGGELFF. The CDR3 DNA reads TGCGCCAGCAGCTTGAAGGGTGGCGGGGAGCTGTTTTTT.

The genes are TRBV28 and TRBJ2-7; unclear D gene. Germline CDR1 is MDHEN and CDR2 is SYDVKM. V was trimmed by 11 bases and J by 6 bases, leaving 17 bases between them. The CDR3 consists of 12 residues. CDR3 sequence reads: CASNAPGPEQYF. The CDR3 coding sequence is TGTGCCTCCAACGCTCCAGGCCCCGAGCAGTACTTC.